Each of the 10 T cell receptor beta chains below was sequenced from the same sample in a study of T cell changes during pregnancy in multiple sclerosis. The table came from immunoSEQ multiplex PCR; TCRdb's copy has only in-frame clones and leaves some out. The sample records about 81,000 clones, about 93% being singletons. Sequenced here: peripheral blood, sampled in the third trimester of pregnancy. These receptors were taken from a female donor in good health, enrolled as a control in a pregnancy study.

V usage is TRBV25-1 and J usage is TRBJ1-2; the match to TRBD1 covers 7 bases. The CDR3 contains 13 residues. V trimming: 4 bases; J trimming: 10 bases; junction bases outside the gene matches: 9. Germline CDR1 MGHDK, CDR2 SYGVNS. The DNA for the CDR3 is TGTGCCAGCAGTGGGCGGGACAGACAAGACTACACCTTC. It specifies CASSGRDRQDYTF.

The DNA of the CDR3 is TGTGCCAGCAGCTTAGTTTCTAGCCCCGAAAACATTCAGTACTTC. Amino acid sequence: CASSLVSSPENIQYF. The chain is built from TRBV7-8 and TRBJ2-4; a weak D match, TRBD2 (5 bases). This CDR3 is 15 amino acids long. Per the germline V gene, CDR1 is SGHVS and CDR2 is FQNEAQ. The V and J ends lost 1 base and 5 bases respectively, with 12 bases between them.

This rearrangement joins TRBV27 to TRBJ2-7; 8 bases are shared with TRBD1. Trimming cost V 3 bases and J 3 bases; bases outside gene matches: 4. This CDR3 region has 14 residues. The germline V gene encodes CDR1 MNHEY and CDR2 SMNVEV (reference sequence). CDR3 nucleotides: TGTGCCAGCAGTTTCCGGACAGGGTTCTACGAGCAGTACTTC. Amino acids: CASSFRTGFYEQYF.

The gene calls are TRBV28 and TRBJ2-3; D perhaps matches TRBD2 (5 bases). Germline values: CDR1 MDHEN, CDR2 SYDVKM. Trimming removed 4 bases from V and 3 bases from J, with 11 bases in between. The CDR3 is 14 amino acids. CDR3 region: CASSSWETTDTQYF. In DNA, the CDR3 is TGTGCCAGCAGTTCCTGGGAGACAACAGATACGCAGTATTTT.

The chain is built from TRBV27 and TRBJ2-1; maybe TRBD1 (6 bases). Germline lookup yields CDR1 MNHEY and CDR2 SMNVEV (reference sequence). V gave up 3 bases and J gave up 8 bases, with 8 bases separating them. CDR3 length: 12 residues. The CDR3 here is CASSLDSYEQFF. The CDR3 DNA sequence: TGTGCCAGCAGTTTGGACAGCTATGAGCAGTTCTTC.

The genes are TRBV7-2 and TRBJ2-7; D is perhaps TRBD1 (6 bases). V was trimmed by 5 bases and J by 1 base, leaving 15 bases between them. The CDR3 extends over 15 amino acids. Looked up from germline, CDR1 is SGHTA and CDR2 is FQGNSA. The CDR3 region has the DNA TGTGCCAGCAGCCCCTCCCGGGACATATCCTACGAGCAGTACTTC. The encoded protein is CASSPSRDISYEQYF.

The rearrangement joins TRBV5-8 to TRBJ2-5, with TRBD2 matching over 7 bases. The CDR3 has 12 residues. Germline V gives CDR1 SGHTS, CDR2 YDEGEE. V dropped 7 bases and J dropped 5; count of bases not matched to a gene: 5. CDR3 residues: CASLQAGETQYF. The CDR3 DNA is TGTGCCAGCCTTCAAGCGGGGGAGACCCAGTACTTC.

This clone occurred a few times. CDR3: CASRSRDRGNQETQYF. As DNA, the CDR3 is TGTGCCAGCAGGAGCCGGGACAGGGGGAATCAAGAGACCCAGTACTTC. The V and J genes are TRBV5-8 and TRBJ2-5; TRBD1 matches 11 bases. The CDR3 totals 16 residues. V shed 5 bases, J shed 2 bases, and the junction held 8 bases outside the gene matches. Germline V gene lookup returns CDR1 SGHTS and CDR2 YDEGEE.

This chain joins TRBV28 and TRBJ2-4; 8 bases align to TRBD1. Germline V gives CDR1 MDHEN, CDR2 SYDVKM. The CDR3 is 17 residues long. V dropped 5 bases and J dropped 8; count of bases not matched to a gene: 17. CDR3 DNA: TGTGCCAGCAGTACCCCCCCGACAGGGGACAAAAGGTACATTCAGTACTTC. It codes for CASSTPPTGDKRYIQYF.

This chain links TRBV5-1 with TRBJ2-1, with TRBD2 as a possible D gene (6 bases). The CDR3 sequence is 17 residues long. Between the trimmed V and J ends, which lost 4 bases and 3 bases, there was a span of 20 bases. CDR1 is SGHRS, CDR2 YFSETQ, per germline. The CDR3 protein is CASSPRRERLNYNEQFF. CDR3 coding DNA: TGCGCCAGCAGCCCCCGCCGGGAGCGGCTCAACTACAATGAGCAGTTCTTC.